Presented here are 14 T cell receptor beta chains from one specimen sequenced in a study of blood T cell repertoires in COVID-19. The table came from immunoSEQ multiplex PCR; TCRdb's copy has only in-frame clones and leaves some out. The sample has around 270,000 clones, roughly 80% seen once; the top ten hold approximately 14%. Material: peripheral blood. The receptors were gathered from a person aged 65-85 years with COVID-19, enrolled during active disease.

The gene calls are TRBV5-4 and TRBJ1-1; TRBD1 matches at 9 bases. In germline, CDR1 is SGHNT, CDR2 YYREEE (reference sequence). The CDR3 has 15 amino acids. After removal of 0 bases from V and 2 bases from J, the junction contained 2 bases not matched to a gene. CDR3 sequence: CASSLVGQGNTEAFF. CDR3 DNA sequence: TGTGCCAGCAGCTTGGTGGGACAGGGAAACACTGAAGCTTTCTTT.

V gene TRBV13 combines with J gene TRBJ2-7; a weak D match, TRBD1 (5 bases). Deletions cut 5 bases from V and 7 bases from J, with 15 bases between. Per the germline V gene, CDR1 is PRHDT and CDR2 is FYEKMQ (reference sequence). The CDR3 runs to 13 residues. The chain's CDR3 is CASSVTQTEEQYF. CDR3 in DNA: TGTGCCAGCAGCGTCACACAGACAGAGGAGCAGTACTTC.

The genes are TRBV11-1 and TRBJ2-1, with a possible D match to TRBD2 (6 bases). The V end was cut by 4 bases, the J end by 14 bases, with 12 bases between. The CDR3 runs to 11 residues. CDR1 is SGHAT and CDR2 is FQDESV in the germline V gene (reference sequence). CDR3 sequence: CASSSASEEFF. As DNA, the CDR3 is TGTGCCAGCAGCTCCGCTAGCGAGGAGTTCTTC.

The CDR3 loop reads CASSQGLAGDIYEQYF. CDR3 sequence (DNA): TGCGCCAGCAGCCAGGGACTAGCGGGGGATATCTACGAGCAGTACTTC. This chain links TRBV4-1 with TRBJ2-7, with 14 bases aligning to TRBD2. The CDR3 consists of 16 residues. Germline V gene sequence: CDR1 MGHRA, CDR2 YSYEKL. The trim removed 3 bases at V and 3 bases at J, leaving 4 bases unmatched.

The chain carries TRBV6-5 and TRBJ2-3, with 10 bases aligning to TRBD1. Trimming removed 8 bases from V and 2 bases from J; junction bases left unmatched: 7. Germline V gives CDR1 MNHEY, CDR2 SVGAGI. This CDR3 has 15 residues. In DNA form, the CDR3 reads TGTGCCAGCGTCGGACAGGGGGGCCCCACAGATACGCAGTATTTT. Its protein product is CASVGQGGPTDTQYF.

This chain links TRBV9 with TRBJ1-2; TRBD1 is a possible D gene (5 bases). This CDR3 is 15 amino acids long. Germline V gene data show CDR1 as SGDLS and CDR2 as YYNGEE. V was clipped by 1 base and J by 4 bases, with 14 bases between them. CDR3 amino acids: CASSVRSSGGYGYTF. Written as DNA, the CDR3 is TGTGCCAGCAGCGTACGGTCGTCCGGGGGCTATGGCTACACCTTC. The complete variable domain, with remaining parts taken from reference TRBV9 and TRBJ1-2, reads DSGVTQTPKHLITATGQRVTLRCSPRSGDLSVYWYQQSLDQGLQFLIQYYNGEERAKGNILERFSAQQFPDLHSELNLSSLELGDSALYFCASSVRSSGGYGYTFGSGTRLTVV.

This sequence joins TRBV11-1 and TRBJ1-3; D not certain. CDR1 is SGHAT and CDR2 is FQDESV in the germline V gene (reference sequence). The CDR3 runs to 16 residues. V lost 4 bases and J lost 0, with 13 bases in between. The chain's CDR3 is CASSSPTSGSGNTIYF. The CDR3, as DNA: TGTGCCAGCAGCTCGCCGACATCCGGCTCTGGAAACACCATATATTTT. Supplemented by reference TRBV11-1 and TRBJ1-3, the full variable domain reads EAEVAQSPRYKITEKSQAVAFWCDPISGHATLYWYRQILGQGPELLVQFQDESVVDDSQLPKDRFSAERLKGVDSTLKIQPAELGDSAMYLCASSSPTSGSGNTIYFGEGSWLTVV.

The J gene is TRBJ2-1, the V gene TRBV7-3; no reliable D call. V was trimmed by 1 base and J by 0 bases, leaving 7 bases between them. The V gene's germline CDR1 is SGHTA and CDR2 FQGTGA. This CDR3 contains 15 residues. The CDR3 region has the DNA TGTGCCAGCAGCTTAAGAGATAGCTCCTACAATGAGCAGTTCTTC. This encodes CASSLRDSSYNEQFF.

The rearrangement links TRBV3-1 (or the pseudogene TRBV3-2) to TRBJ2-1, with a tentative D call TRBD1 (5 bases). V gave up 4 bases and J gave up 6 bases, with 7 bases separating them. The CDR3 sequence is 12 residues long. Germline CDR1 is LGHDT and CDR2 is YNNKEL (reference sequence). The CDR3 nucleotides read TGTGCCAGCAGCCCACAGGCCAATGAGCAGTTCTTC. Its protein is CASSPQANEQFF.

The chain recombines TRBV28 with TRBJ1-2; possibly TRBD1 for D (6 bases). Germline V gene data show CDR1 as MDHEN and CDR2 as SYDVKM. Trimming took off 6 bases at V and 1 base at J, with 12 bases between the two ends. The CDR3 has 14 residues. The DNA of the CDR3 is TGTGCCAGCAGGCCTCCAGGGGTTAACTATGGCTACACCTTC. Its protein is CASRPPGVNYGYTF.

Remarks on this clone: In this CDR3 the conserved last residue, phenylalanine or tryptophan, is missing, so a read error is likely. The DNA is left out, because the CDR3 cannot be placed on it with certainty; the CDR3 is given as TCRdb lists it. This chain links TRBV7-9 with TRBJ2-6; the table's TRBD1 call for D was not verified on the DNA. The CDR3 is 13 residues long, ends included. CDR1 and CDR2 (germline): SEHNR, FQNEAQ (reference sequence). This chain's CDR3 is CASSLGQGHLQWC.

The chain combines TRBV19 with TRBJ1-5, with a weak D call TRBD1 (5 bases). CDR3 length: 14 amino acids. Germline CDR1 is LNHDA and CDR2 is SQIVND (reference sequence). V lost 4 bases and J 6 bases, leaving 13 bases between the germline ends. CDR3 nucleotides: TGTGCCAGTAGTACCAGGGTTAATAGTCAGCCCCAGCATTTT. This encodes CASSTRVNSQPQHF.

The chain is built from TRBV5-6 and TRBJ2-1; 11 positions agree with TRBD2. From germline, CDR1 is SGHDT and CDR2 YYEEEE. This CDR3 is 16 amino acids long. Trimming at V came to 4 bases and at J to 5 bases, leaving 8 bases not matched to a gene. As DNA, the CDR3 is TGTGCCAGCAGCATCCTACTAGCGGGGGCCCACAATGAGCAGTTCTTC. Amino acid sequence: CASSILLAGAHNEQFF.

This clone was found once. V gene TRBV29-1 combines with J gene TRBJ2-1; TRBD1 agrees at 7 bases. Germline V gives CDR1 SQVTM, CDR2 ANQGSEA. The junction had 10 bases not matched to a gene; V was cut back by 5 bases and J by 6 bases. CDR3 length equals 14 residues. CDR3 nucleotide sequence: TGCAGCGTTCGAGCGGTTCCAGGGGGCAATGAGCAGTTCTTC. Protein: CSVRAVPGGNEQFF.